The 8 T cell receptor beta chains below were found in one sample sequenced in a study of cytomegalovirus exposure and HLA in healthy donors. PCR amplification relied on 60 Vbeta primers (plus 13 Jbeta primers). Produced via immunoSEQ multiplex PCR; TCRdb's table is partial and in-frame only. The sample has approximately 140,000 clones, roughly 72% seen once. Sequencing used PBMCs. Source of these receptors: a man between 35 and 55 years old in good health and CMV-seronegative.

This clone was seen only a few times. This chain joins TRBV5-4 and TRBJ1-5; 8 bases are a match to TRBD1. V lost 4 bases to trimming and J lost 5 bases; unmatched junction nucleotides: 5. CDR1 is SGHNT and CDR2 is YYREEE in the germline V gene (reference sequence). The length of the CDR3 is 14 residues. The CDR3 protein is CASSVQGGYQPQHF. The CDR3 DNA reads as TGTGCCAGCAGCGTACAGGGGGGCTATCAGCCCCAGCATTTT.

The chain couples TRBV28 to TRBJ1-4; perhaps TRBD1 as D (6 bases). This CDR3 has 14 amino acids. V lost 1 base to trimming and J lost 7 bases, with 10 bases between them. The germline CDR1 and CDR2 sequences are MDHEN and SYDVKM. The CDR3 region has the DNA TGTGCCAGCAGTTTATCAGGGGCGGGTGAAAAACTGTTTTTT. Residues: CASSLSGAGEKLFF.

The chain uses TRBV13 and TRBJ2-5; 7 bases match TRBD1. Matching the DNA end better, TRBJ2-7 makes the J call doubtful. Germline V gives CDR1 PRHDT, CDR2 FYEKMQ (reference sequence). The CDR3 runs to 13 residues. In DNA, the CDR3 is TGTGCCAGCAGCTCGGGACAGCTCTACGAGCAGTACTTC. Protein: CASSSGQLYEQYF.

The chain employs TRBV6-1 and TRBJ1-3; possibly TRBD1 for D (6 bases). From germline, CDR1 is MNHNS and CDR2 SASEGT. With 6 bases removed from V and 2 bases from J, the gap between germline ends came to 11 bases. This CDR3 spans 14 amino acids. This chain's CDR3 is CASRTGYPGNTIYF. CDR3 DNA: TGTGCCAGCAGGACAGGATACCCTGGAAACACCATATATTTT.

This clone occurred once. This chain connects TRBV5-4 to TRBJ2-5, with D possibly being TRBD2 (6 bases). Trimming took off 5 bases at V and 2 bases at J, with 13 bases between the two ends. The CDR3 runs 14 residues. From germline, CDR1 is SGHNT and CDR2 YYREEE (reference sequence). Here the CDR3 DNA reads TGTGCCAGCAGTCCACCGGGACTGCAAGAGACCCAGTACTTC. This codes for CASSPPGLQETQYF.

This clone was seen more than once but under ten times. J is TRBJ2-7 and V is TRBV9, with TRBD1 as a possible D gene (5 bases). The CDR3 has 15 amino acids. CDR1 and CDR2 (germline): SGDLS, YYNGEE. V was cut by 0 bases and J by 2 bases, with 12 bases left in between. The CDR3 DNA reads TGTGCCAGCAGCGTAGGGCAGGGAAATGCCTACGAGCAGTACTTC. It translates to CASSVGQGNAYEQYF.

CDR3 residues: CASSISLYNEQFF. In DNA form, the CDR3 reads TGTGCCAGTAGTATCTCACTCTACAATGAGCAGTTCTTC. The chain uses TRBV19 and TRBJ2-1; D remains ambiguous. CDR1 LNHDA and CDR2 SQIVND come from the germline V gene (reference sequence). This CDR3 is 13 amino acids long. The germline V and J ends were trimmed by 3 bases and 3 bases, with 6 bases remaining between them.

This chain joins TRBV6-1 and TRBJ2-1; D might be TRBD2 (6 bases). The CDR3 contains 14 residues. V lost 5 bases and J 2 bases, leaving 10 bases between the germline ends. CDR1 MNHNS and CDR2 SASEGT come from the germline V gene. The CDR3 is CASSLASTYNEQFF. Here the CDR3 DNA reads TGTGCCAGCAGTCTAGCGAGTACCTACAATGAGCAGTTCTTC.